Following are 18 T cell receptor beta chains from one sample sequenced in a study of blood T cell repertoires in COVID-19. Profiling relied on immunoSEQ multiplex PCR, and the TCRdb table lists in-frame clones only, not all of them. The table records 100,000 to 150,000 clones, roughly 78% of them present only once. Sequencing input: peripheral blood. These TCRs come from a man aged 55 to 70 with active or convalescent COVID-19.

This chain joins TRBV5-1 and TRBJ2-5; 9 nucleotides agree with TRBD2. CDR1 SGHRS and CDR2 YFSETQ come from the germline V gene. CDR3 length: 15 residues. V shed 2 bases and J 2 bases; nucleotides not matched to a gene: 4. CDR3 DNA sequence: TGCGCCAGCAGCTTCGGGGCGGGGGGGCAAGAGACCCAGTACTTC. The encoded protein is CASSFGAGGQETQYF.

The chain uses TRBV5-1 and TRBJ2-5, with D tentatively TRBD2 (5 bases). Trimming stripped 0 bases from V and 4 bases from J, with 10 bases between. CDR3 length equals 14 residues. Germline V gene sequence: CDR1 SGHRS, CDR2 YFSETQ. The chain's CDR3 is CASSLVSSPETQYF. The CDR3 DNA reads TGCGCCAGCAGCTTGGTCTCTAGCCCAGAGACCCAGTACTTC.

The chain links TRBV19 to TRBJ2-1; 13 bases are a match to TRBD2. V lost 6 bases to trimming and J lost 5 bases; unmatched junction nucleotides: 4. Germline V gene lookup returns CDR1 LNHDA and CDR2 SQIVND (reference sequence). This CDR3 spans 15 amino acids. The CDR3 protein is CASRGGLAGDNEQFF. CDR3 coding DNA: TGTGCCAGTAGGGGAGGACTAGCGGGAGACAATGAGCAGTTCTTC. The full variable domain, with the rest looked up from reference TRBV19 and TRBJ2-1, is DGGITQSPKYLFRKEGQNVTLSCEQNLNHDAMYWYRQDPGQGLRLIYYSQIVNDFQKGDIAEGYSVSREKKESFPLTVTSAQKNPTAFYLCASRGGLAGDNEQFFGPGTRLTVL.

This clone was picked up one time. V and J are TRBV19 and TRBJ2-7; D perhaps matches TRBD2 (6 bases). V lost 6 bases to trimming and J lost 6 bases, with 18 bases between them. Germline assignment: CDR1 LNHDA and CDR2 SQIVND (reference sequence). The CDR3 consists of 14 residues. The CDR3: CASRPGGAASEQYF. Written as DNA, the CDR3 is TGTGCCAGTAGACCCGGCGGGGCGGCCTCCGAGCAGTACTTC.

The chain couples TRBV5-1 to TRBJ2-7; possibly TRBD2 for D (6 bases). CDR3 size: 15 residues. The V gene's germline CDR1 is SGHRS and CDR2 YFSETQ. V lost 4 bases and J lost 2, with 16 bases in between. CDR3 amino acids: CASSPSPASAYEQYF. DNA for the CDR3: TGCGCCAGCAGCCCTTCACCCGCTAGCGCCTACGAGCAGTACTTC.

This chain connects TRBV6-2 or TRBV6-3 to TRBJ2-3, with 9 bases lining up with TRBD1. The CDR3 has 15 residues. Trimming removed 6 bases from V and 2 bases from J; junction bases left unmatched: 6. Germline lookup yields CDR1 MNHEY and CDR2 SVGEGT. In DNA form, the CDR3 reads TGTGCCAGCAGCCGCGGACAGGGGAACACAGATACGCAGTATTTT. It is translated as CASSRGQGNTDTQYF.

This clone was seen only a few times. This chain links TRBV4-2 with TRBJ2-7; TRBD2 aligns across 10 bases. The trim removed 4 bases at V and 6 bases at J, leaving 6 bases unmatched. In germline, CDR1 is LGHNA, CDR2 YNFKEQ. The CDR3 spans 14 residues. The CDR3 loop is CASSLRGLALEQYF. CDR3 in DNA: TGTGCCAGCAGCCTAAGGGGACTAGCGCTCGAGCAGTACTTC.

This chain uses TRBV24-1 with TRBJ2-2, with TRBD2 identical over 10 bases. This CDR3 is built from 17 residues. Germline loops: CDR1 KGHDR, CDR2 SFDVKD. V lost 4 bases to trimming and J lost 0 bases; unmatched junction nucleotides: 4. The CDR3 reads CATSDPGLAANTGELFF. As DNA, the CDR3 is TGTGCCACCAGTGACCCCGGACTAGCGGCGAACACCGGGGAGCTGTTTTTT.

The chain couples TRBV27 to TRBJ1-6, with D unclear. The V end was cut by 0 bases, the J end by 14 bases, with 8 bases between. This CDR3 contains 12 residues. CDR1 is MNHEY and CDR2 is SMNVEV in the germline V gene (reference sequence). CDR3 nucleotide sequence: TGTGCCAGCAGTTTATCGGAGGGAACCCTCCACTTT. Translating it yields CASSLSEGTLHF.

This sequence joins TRBV19 and TRBJ1-5; a possible D gene is TRBD1 (5 bases). The length of the CDR3 is 14 residues. The germline V gene encodes CDR1 LNHDA and CDR2 SQIVND (reference sequence). Deletions cut 7 bases from V and 7 bases from J, with 17 bases between. CDR3 region: CASTVIGGYQPQHF. The CDR3 DNA is TGTGCCAGTACCGTTATCGGGGGGTACCAGCCCCAGCATTTT.

This rearrangement joins TRBV18 to TRBJ2-1; TRBD1 aligns across 8 bases. The germline V gene encodes CDR1 KGHSH and CDR2 LQKENI. V lost 3 bases, J lost 7 bases, and 5 bases stayed unmatched. CDR3 length equals 14 residues. CDR3 bases: TGTGCCAGCTCACCCACAGGGGGGCAGAATGAGCAGTTCTTC. Translated: CASSPTGGQNEQFF.

The chain uses TRBV5-5 and TRBJ1-4; D possibly corresponds to TRBD1 (6 bases). With 2 bases removed from V and 7 bases from J, the gap between germline ends came to 12 bases. Germline loops: CDR1 SGHKS, CDR2 YYEKEE (reference sequence). This CDR3 spans 14 amino acids. CDR3: CASSFQGPREKLFF. The CDR3 nucleotides read TGTGCCAGCAGCTTTCAGGGGCCGCGTGAAAAACTGTTTTTT.

V usage is TRBV27 and J usage is TRBJ2-2; the match to TRBD2 covers 9 bases. Losses at the gene ends were 10 bases for V and 7 bases for J; bases not matched to a gene: 13. CDR1 and CDR2 (germline): MNHEY, SMNVEV (reference sequence). The CDR3 is made up of 15 amino acids. The chain's CDR3 is CATRGGGRARGELFF. DNA for the CDR3: TGTGCCACCCGAGGGGGCGGGAGGGCCCGCGGGGAGCTGTTTTTT.

This rearrangement joins TRBV6-2 or TRBV6-3 to TRBJ2-1, with a weak D call TRBD2 (5 bases). This CDR3 contains 14 residues. Looked up from germline, CDR1 is MNHEY and CDR2 is SVGEGT. V was clipped by 5 bases and J by 10 bases, with 18 bases between them. In nucleotides, the CDR3 is TGTGCCAGCAGTCCCGGACTTCCTAAAGAGGAGCAGTTCTTC. It specifies CASSPGLPKEEQFF.

This clone has only a few counts. V usage is TRBV5-4 and J usage is TRBJ2-2; 11 bases are shared with TRBD1. Trimming took 4 bases from V and 2 from J; bases not matched to a gene: 4. The CDR3 has 16 amino acids. Germline loops: CDR1 SGHNT, CDR2 YYREEE (reference sequence). The CDR3 DNA sequence: TGTGCCAGCAGCCTGGACAGGGGGCAAAACACCGGGGAGCTGTTTTTT. It yields the protein CASSLDRGQNTGELFF. Drawing the rest from reference TRBV5-4 and TRBJ2-2, the complete variable domain is ETGVTQSPTHLIKTRGQQVTLRCSSQSGHNTVSWYQQALGQGPQFIFQYYREEENGRGNFPPRFSGLQFPNYSSELNVNALELDDSALYLCASSLDRGQNTGELFFGEGSRLTVL.

The chain is built from TRBV5-5 and TRBJ1-3; D perhaps matches TRBD1 (5 bases). Germline CDR1 is SGHKS and CDR2 is YYEKEE (reference sequence). V lost 4 bases to trimming and J lost 0 bases, with 8 bases between them. The CDR3 spans 14 residues. The CDR3 nucleotides are TGTGCCAGCAGCACAGGAGTCTCTGGAAACACCATATATTTT. Residues: CASSTGVSGNTIYF.

This clone was seen many times. This chain uses TRBV14 with TRBJ2-5; TRBD2 matches at 7 bases. The germline V gene has CDR1 SGHDN and CDR2 FVKESK. V was pared by 0 bases and J by 2 bases, with 9 bases of the junction left unmatched. This CDR3 comprises 17 residues. The CDR3 region is CASSQDAGGGPQETQYF. Written as DNA, the CDR3 is TGTGCCAGCAGCCAAGATGCGGGCGGGGGACCTCAAGAGACCCAGTACTTC.

This rearrangement joins TRBV6-5 to TRBJ2-1; 8 positions agree with TRBD2. CDR1 and CDR2 from the germline V gene are MNHEY and SVGAGI. The CDR3 has 15 amino acids. V lost 4 bases to trimming and J lost 4 bases; unmatched junction nucleotides: 6. The CDR3: CASSWGREAYNEQFF. CDR3 DNA: TGTGCCAGCAGTTGGGGGCGGGAGGCTTACAATGAGCAGTTCTTC.